The 21 T cell receptor beta chains listed next were all sequenced from one sample in a study of T cells in Graves' hyperthyroidism and ophthalmopathy. Using RNA transcripts as the source, TCR beta CDR3 regions were amplified. Carried out on the TCR CDR3, a first-round RT-PCR used the HTBI primer set. TCRdb called the multiplex PCR reads again in MiXCR, with one record for every CDR3 protein. The data show fewer than 500,000 distinct CDR3 sequences, roughly 12% seen once. Material for sequencing was blood. The receptors stem from a man younger than 45 with Graves' hyperthyroidism that later progressed to Graves' ophthalmopathy.

This clonotype occurred many times. V gene TRBV12-3 or TRBV12-4 combines with J gene TRBJ1-1; D is ambiguous. The CDR3 contains 12 residues. The V end was cut by 5 bases, the J end by 6 bases, with 10 bases between. The CDR3 is CASSPRVSEAFF. The CDR3 bases are TGTGCCAGCAGTCCAAGGGTCTCTGAAGCTTTCTTT.

This clonotype has only a few counts. The chain recombines TRBV7-9 with TRBJ1-3; D remains unclear. The CDR3 runs to 16 residues. V lost 5 bases to trimming and J lost 0 bases, with 14 bases between them. Germline V gene data show CDR1 as SEHNR and CDR2 as FQNEAQ (reference sequence). The CDR3, as DNA: TGTGCCAGCAGCCCTGGACTACTGAGCTCTGGAAACACCATATATTTT. This gives the protein CASSPGLLSSGNTIYF.

This clonotype was detected many times. The CDR3, as DNA: TGTGCCAGCAGTGAAGCTTCGTCCTACGAGCAGTACTTC. Encoded protein: CASSEASSYEQYF. The J gene is TRBJ2-7, the V gene TRBV6-1, with D unresolved. CDR1 and CDR2 (germline): MNHNS, SASEGT. Trimming stripped 0 bases from V and 1 base from J, with 4 bases between. The CDR3 length is 13 residues.

This clonotype was observed many times. The chain is built from TRBV7-9 and TRBJ2-5; 9 bases match TRBD2. The CDR3 covers 16 residues. Germline loops: CDR1 SEHNR, CDR2 FQNEAQ (reference sequence). V lost 5 bases and J lost 4; bases outside the gene matches: 11. This CDR3 is CASSPTAGGPGETQYF. CDR3 DNA sequence: TGTGCCAGCAGCCCCACTGCGGGGGGGCCGGGAGAGACCCAGTACTTC.

Many counts were recorded for this clonotype. This rearrangement joins TRBV19 to TRBJ1-5, with a possible D match to TRBD1 (6 bases). The CDR3 covers 15 residues. The V and J ends lost 5 bases and 5 bases respectively, with 16 bases between them. Germline V lookup: CDR1 LNHDA, CDR2 SQIVND (reference sequence). CDR3 residues: CASSQFRGGDQPQHF. The CDR3 DNA reads TGTGCCAGTAGTCAATTCAGAGGGGGGGATCAGCCCCAGCATTTT.

As to this clonotype: A much larger clone lies a single base off, so this may be a read error. This chain joins TRBV24-1 and TRBJ1-5, with D maybe TRBD1 (5 bases). V was cut by 5 bases and J by 5 bases, with 12 bases left in between. The CDR3 has 14 amino acids. The germline gives CDR1 KGHDR, CDR2 SFDVKD. CDR3 nucleotides: TGTGCCACCAGTGGTTTCGGGACCCATCAGCCCCAGCATTTT. Protein product: CATSGFGTHQPQHF.

This clonotype was recorded many times. The chain has TRBV3-1 and TRBJ2-3; maybe TRBD2 (5 bases). The CDR3 covers 14 residues. From germline, CDR1 is LGHDT and CDR2 YNNKEL (reference sequence). The V end was cut by 4 bases, the J end by 4 bases, with 12 bases between. CDR3: CASSLAEAADTQYF. CDR3 nucleotide sequence: TGTGCCAGCAGCCTCGCGGAGGCAGCAGATACGCAGTATTTT.

The CDR3 region is CSARYISPGRASYNEQFF. The CDR3 nucleotides are TGCAGTGCTAGATACATATCTCCCGGGAGAGCTTCCTACAATGAGCAGTTCTTC. V usage is TRBV20-1 and J usage is TRBJ2-1; D may be TRBD2 (6 bases). With 2 bases removed from V and 1 base from J, the gap between germline ends came to 21 bases. Germline V lookup: CDR1 DFQATT, CDR2 SNEGSKA (reference sequence). This CDR3 has 18 amino acids.

The V gene is TRBV28, the J gene TRBJ2-3; D is perhaps TRBD1 (6 bases). CDR1 is MDHEN, CDR2 SYDVKM, per germline. This CDR3 contains 16 residues. Deletions cut 4 bases from V and 0 bases from J, with 14 bases between. CDR3 nucleotides: TGTGCCAGCAGTTCAAACAGGGCCGGGAGCACAGATACGCAGTATTTT. It translates to CASSSNRAGSTDTQYF.

This chain links TRBV28 with TRBJ2-2, with 10 nucleotides matching TRBD2. J was trimmed by 5 bases and V by 5 bases; bases with no gene match: 5. This CDR3 has 15 residues. In germline, CDR1 is MDHEN, CDR2 SYDVKM. The CDR3 spells CASSVIAGGTGELFF. The DNA for the CDR3 is TGTGCCAGCAGTGTTATAGCGGGGGGTACCGGGGAGCTGTTTTTT.

V is TRBV6-5 and J is TRBJ1-1; maybe TRBD1 (5 bases). The CDR3 spans 18 residues. Between the trimmed V and J ends, which lost 0 bases and 0 bases, there was a span of 17 bases. The V gene's germline CDR1 is MNHEY and CDR2 SVGAGI. The CDR3 here is CASSYSGDGVFMNTEAFF. DNA of the CDR3: TGTGCCAGCAGTTACTCCGGGGACGGTGTGTTCATGAACACTGAAGCTTTCTTT.

This chain links TRBV4-1 with TRBJ1-4, with a possible D match to TRBD1 (6 bases). The V and J ends lost 6 bases and 5 bases respectively, with 13 bases between them. The CDR3 covers 14 residues. Germline V gives CDR1 MGHRA, CDR2 YSYEKL. CDR3 amino acids: CASRPGGANEKLFF. The CDR3 DNA is TGCGCCAGCAGGCCCGGGGGGGCCAATGAAAAACTGTTTTTT.

In this sample, this clonotype turned up a few times. The J gene is TRBJ2-2, the V gene TRBV4-2; D is tentatively TRBD1 or TRBD2 (6 bases each). The CDR3 extends over 18 amino acids. Germline V gene sequence: CDR1 LGHNA, CDR2 YNFKEQ. With 0 bases removed from V and 1 base from J, the gap between germline ends came to 15 bases. The CDR3 sequence: CASSQDRGRQMNTGELFF. The CDR3 DNA sequence: TGTGCCAGCAGCCAAGATCGGGGGCGGCAGATGAACACCGGGGAGCTGTTTTTT.

This clonotype was counted ten times or more. This chain links TRBV12-3 or TRBV12-4 with TRBJ1-1, with D possibly matching TRBD1 (6 bases). Deletions cut 6 bases from V and 5 bases from J, with 16 bases between. The CDR3 is 14 amino acids. The CDR3 DNA reads as TGTGCCAGCAGCTTGGGGGGGGCTTATACTGAAGCTTTCTTT. This sequence encodes CASSLGGAYTEAFF.

The V and J genes are TRBV7-2 and TRBJ1-2; D call uncertain. Trimming left V 1 base short and J 0 bases short, with 12 bases between. CDR1 and CDR2 (germline): SGHTA, FQGNSA. The length of the CDR3 is 16 residues. This CDR3 is CASSLELKRTNYGYTF. The DNA for the CDR3 is TGTGCCAGCAGCTTAGAGTTAAAGAGGACTAACTATGGCTACACCTTC. Full variable domain (missing parts from reference TRBV7-2 and TRBJ1-2): GAGVSQSPSNKVTEKGKDVELRCDPISGHTALYWYRQSLGQGLEFLIYFQGNSAPDKSGLPSDRFSAERTGGSVSTLTIQRTQQEDSAVYLCASSLELKRTNYGYTFGSGTRLTVV.

This clonotype was picked up a small number of times. The rearrangement uses TRBV5-1 and TRBJ2-3; D is ambiguous. In germline, CDR1 is SGHRS, CDR2 YFSETQ. This CDR3 has 15 amino acids. V shed 2 bases and J shed 3 bases, with 13 bases lying between them. The CDR3, as DNA: TGCGCCAGCAGCTTAAGTCTCTTCGGGACAGATACGCAGTATTTT. Its protein is CASSLSLFGTDTQYF.

In this sample, this clonotype turned up many times. The chain carries TRBV27 and TRBJ2-2, with D uncertain. The CDR3 contains 12 residues. CDR1 is MNHEY and CDR2 is SMNVEV in the germline V gene (reference sequence). The ends were cut back, 6 bases at V and 6 bases at J, with 8 bases in the middle. In nucleotides, the CDR3 is TGTGCCAGCAGCCCCTGGGCCGGGGAGCTGTTTTTT. Translating gives CASSPWAGELFF.

The sample holds many counts of this clonotype. The CDR3 DNA follows: TGTGCCAGCAGCTTAATCGGGGCCACAGATACGCAGTATTTT. Protein: CASSLIGATDTQYF. The chain uses TRBV7-9 and TRBJ2-3, with D perhaps being TRBD1 or TRBD2 (5 bases each). V lost 2 bases and J 2 bases, leaving 8 bases between the germline ends. This CDR3 contains 14 residues. From germline, CDR1 is SEHNR and CDR2 FQNEAQ (reference sequence).

This clonotype showed up many times. The gene calls are TRBV12-5 and TRBJ1-5; D remains ambiguous. Per germline, CDR1 LGHNT and CDR2 FRNRAP. The length of the CDR3 is 17 residues. V was shortened by 0 bases and J by 3 bases, with 15 bases between the two germline ends. As DNA, the CDR3 is TGTGCTAGTGGTTTGGTACTACTAGGGTGGCTCAATCAGCCCCAGCATTTT. It codes for CASGLVLLGWLNQPQHF.

The chain has TRBV5-1 and TRBJ1-4; D possibly corresponds to TRBD1 (5 bases). Germline CDR1 reads SGHRS; CDR2 reads YFSETQ. The CDR3 loop spans 16 amino acids. V was pared by 2 bases and J by 1 base, with 12 bases between. The CDR3 DNA follows: TGCGCCAGCAGCTTCGGGTCGGGGCTAACTAATGAAAAACTGTTTTTT. Its protein product is CASSFGSGLTNEKLFF.

The table lists this clonotype with many counts. The chain carries TRBV27 and TRBJ2-1; perhaps D is TRBD1 or TRBD2 (5 bases each). Germline CDR1 reads MNHEY; CDR2 reads SMNVEV (reference sequence). Trimming pared 0 bases from V and 4 bases from J, leaving 10 bases between. The CDR3 extends over 15 amino acids. The CDR3 loop reads CASSLSGDGYNEQFF. CDR3 nucleotide sequence: TGTGCCAGCAGTTTATCGGGGGACGGTTACAATGAGCAGTTCTTC.